This T cell receptor (beta chain) derives from a study of control samples from healthy donors and cancer patients. TCRdb keeps only in-frame clones here, not all; method: immunoSEQ multiplex PCR. The sample holds 150,000 or so clones, 94% seen once. V was pared by 4 bases and J by 3 bases, with 17 bases between. This CDR3 contains 15 residues. Germline V CDR1 and CDR2: SGHRS, YFSETQ. The chain recombines TRBV5-1 with TRBJ2-7; possibly TRBD1 or TRBD2 for D (5 bases each). The TCR originated in a man aged 40-49 years in good health. Material: blood. The CDR3 DNA reads as TGCGCCAGCAGCCCGGGGCCCGCGGTGGGCTACGAGCAGTACTTC. Amino acid sequence: CASSPGPAVGYEQYF.